This T cell receptor (beta chain) was retrieved from a study of T cell changes during pregnancy in multiple sclerosis. The CDR3 is 15 amino acids. Trimming took off 5 bases at V and 2 bases at J, with 16 bases between the two ends. Per the germline V gene, CDR1 is SGHTA and CDR2 is FQGNSA. The sample holds one count of this clone. Assay used: immunoSEQ multiplex PCR; TCRdb lists only in-frame clones, some missing. The data contain approximately 92,000 clones, under 95% of them singletons. The receptor was isolated from a female donor with multiple sclerosis, enrolled in a pregnancy study. J is TRBJ2-7 and V is TRBV7-2; tentatively, D is TRBD2 (7 bases). The sample was peripheral blood, taken after pregnancy. The CDR3 coding sequence is TGTGCCAGCAGCCCGGGCGGGGGCGGAACCTACGAGCAGTACTTC. This encodes CASSPGGGGTYEQYF.